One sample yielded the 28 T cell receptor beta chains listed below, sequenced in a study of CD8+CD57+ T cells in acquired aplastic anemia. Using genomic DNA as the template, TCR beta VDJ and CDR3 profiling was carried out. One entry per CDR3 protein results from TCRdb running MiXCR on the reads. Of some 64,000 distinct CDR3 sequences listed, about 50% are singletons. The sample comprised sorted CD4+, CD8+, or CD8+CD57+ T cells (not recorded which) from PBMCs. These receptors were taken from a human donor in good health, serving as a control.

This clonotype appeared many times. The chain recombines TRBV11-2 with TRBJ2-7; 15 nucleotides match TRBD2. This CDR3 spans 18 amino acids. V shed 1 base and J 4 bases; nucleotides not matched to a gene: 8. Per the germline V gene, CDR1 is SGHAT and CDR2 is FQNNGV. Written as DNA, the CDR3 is TGTGCCAGCAGCTTAGGAGGACTAGCGGGAGGGCAGGGGTACGAGCAGTACTTC. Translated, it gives CASSLGGLAGGQGYEQYF.

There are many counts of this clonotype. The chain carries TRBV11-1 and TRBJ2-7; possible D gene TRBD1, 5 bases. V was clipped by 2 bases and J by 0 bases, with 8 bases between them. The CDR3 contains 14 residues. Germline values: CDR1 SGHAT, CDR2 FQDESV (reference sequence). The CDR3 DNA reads TGTGCCAGCAGCTTATGGGGCGACTCCTACGAGCAGTACTTC. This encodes CASSLWGDSYEQYF.

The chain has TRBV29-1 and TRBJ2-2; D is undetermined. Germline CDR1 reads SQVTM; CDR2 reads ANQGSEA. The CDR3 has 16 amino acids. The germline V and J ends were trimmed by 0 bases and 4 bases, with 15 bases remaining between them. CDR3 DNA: TGCAGCGTTGAAGATCGGCGGCAGATCCCCACCGGGGAGCTGTTTTTT. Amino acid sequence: CSVEDRRQIPTGELFF.

CDR3 bases: TGTGCCAGCAGCATCGGACTCCTCTCCTACGAGCAGTACTTC. Translating it yields CASSIGLLSYEQYF. The chain joins TRBV9 to TRBJ2-7; tentative D call: TRBD2 (5 bases). CDR1 is SGDLS, CDR2 YYNGEE, per germline. V was cut by 4 bases and J by 0 bases, with 11 bases left in between. The CDR3 sequence is 14 residues long.

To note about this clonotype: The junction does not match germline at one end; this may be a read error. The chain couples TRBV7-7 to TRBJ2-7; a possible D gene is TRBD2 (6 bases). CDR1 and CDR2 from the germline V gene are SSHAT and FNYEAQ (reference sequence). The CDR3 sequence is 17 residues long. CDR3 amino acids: CASSTNQGGVGSYEQYF. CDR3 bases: TGTGCTAGCAGCACCAATCAAGGAGGGGTTGGGTCCTACGAGCAGTACTTC. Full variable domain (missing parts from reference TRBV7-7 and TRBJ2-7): GAGVSQSPRYKVTKRGQDVTLRCDPISSHATLYWYQQALGQGPEFLTYFNYEAQPDKSGLPSDRFSAERPEGSISTLTIQRTEQRDSAMYRCASSTNQGGVGSYEQYFGPGTRLTVT.

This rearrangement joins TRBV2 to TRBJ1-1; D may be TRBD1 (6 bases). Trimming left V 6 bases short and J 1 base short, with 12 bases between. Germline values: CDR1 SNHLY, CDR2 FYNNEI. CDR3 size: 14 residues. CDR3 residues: CASRMTGTNTEAFF. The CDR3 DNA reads TGTGCCAGCAGGATGACAGGAACGAACACTGAAGCTTTCTTT.

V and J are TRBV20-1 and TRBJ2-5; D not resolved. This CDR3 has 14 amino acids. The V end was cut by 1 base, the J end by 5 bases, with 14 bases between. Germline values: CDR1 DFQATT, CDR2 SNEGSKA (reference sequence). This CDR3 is CSARVPAPPETQYF. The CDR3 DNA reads TGCAGTGCTAGAGTCCCCGCCCCACCGGAGACCCAGTACTTC.

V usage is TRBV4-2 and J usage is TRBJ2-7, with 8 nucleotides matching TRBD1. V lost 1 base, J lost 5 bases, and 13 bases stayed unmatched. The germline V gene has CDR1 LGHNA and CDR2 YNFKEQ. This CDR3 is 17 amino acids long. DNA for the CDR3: TGTGCCAGCAGCCAAGTCCAGCTGGGGCAGGGGGCGCACGAGCAGTACTTC. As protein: CASSQVQLGQGAHEQYF.

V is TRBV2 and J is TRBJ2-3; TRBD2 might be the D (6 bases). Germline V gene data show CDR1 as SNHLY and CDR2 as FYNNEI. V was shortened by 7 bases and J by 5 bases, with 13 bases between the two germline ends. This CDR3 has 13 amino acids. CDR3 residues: CASIDGGIDTQYF. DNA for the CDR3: TGTGCCAGCATAGACGGGGGTATAGATACGCAGTATTTT.

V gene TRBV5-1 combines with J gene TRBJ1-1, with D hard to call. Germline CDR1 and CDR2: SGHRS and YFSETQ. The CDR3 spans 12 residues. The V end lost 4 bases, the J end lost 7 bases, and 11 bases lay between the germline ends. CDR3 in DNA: TGCGCCAGCAGCCGAGACGGCGATGAAGCTTTCTTT. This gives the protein CASSRDGDEAFF. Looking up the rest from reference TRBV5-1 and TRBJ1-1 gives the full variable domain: KAGVTQTPRYLIKTRGQQVTLSCSPISGHRSVSWYQQTPGQGLQFLFEYFSETQRNKGNFPGRFSGRQFSNSRSEMNVSTLELGDSALYLCASSRDGDEAFFGQGTRLTVV.

CDR3 region: CASSLPQTGGKPYF. The CDR3 DNA sequence: TGTGCCAGCAGCTTACCACAAACAGGGGGCAAGCCGTATTTT. This chain uses TRBV7-3 with TRBJ2-3; 9 bases map to TRBD1. CDR1 and CDR2 from the germline V gene are SGHTA and FQGTGA. Trimming cost V 2 bases and J 14 bases; bases outside gene matches: 11. This CDR3 region has 14 residues.

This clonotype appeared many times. DNA for the CDR3: TGTGCCTGGACTGAGGGACTCGTGAACACTGAAGCTTTCTTT. Translation: CAWTEGLVNTEAFF. The rearrangement links TRBV30 to TRBJ1-1, with TRBD1 as a possible D gene (5 bases). The V gene lost 4 bases and the J gene lost 0 bases, with 12 bases spanning the gap. The germline CDR1 and CDR2 sequences are GTSNPN and SVGIG (reference sequence). This CDR3 contains 14 residues.

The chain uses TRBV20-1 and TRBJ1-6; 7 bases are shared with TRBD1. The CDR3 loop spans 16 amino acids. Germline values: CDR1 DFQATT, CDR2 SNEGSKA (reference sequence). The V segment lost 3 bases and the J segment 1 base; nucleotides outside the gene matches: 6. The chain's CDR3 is CSASKTGDSYNSPLHF. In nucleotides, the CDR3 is TGCAGTGCTAGCAAAACAGGGGATTCCTATAATTCACCCCTCCACTTT.

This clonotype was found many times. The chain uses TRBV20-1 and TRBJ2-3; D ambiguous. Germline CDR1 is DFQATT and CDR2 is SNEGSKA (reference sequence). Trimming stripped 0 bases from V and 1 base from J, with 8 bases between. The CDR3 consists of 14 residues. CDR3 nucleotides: TGCAGTGCTAGAGATGTAAAAGGCACAGATACGCAGTATTTT. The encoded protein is CSARDVKGTDTQYF.

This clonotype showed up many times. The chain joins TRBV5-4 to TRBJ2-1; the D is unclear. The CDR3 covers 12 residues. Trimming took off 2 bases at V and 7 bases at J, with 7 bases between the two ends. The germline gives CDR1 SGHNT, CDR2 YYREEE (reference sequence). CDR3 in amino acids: CASSFDWNEQFF. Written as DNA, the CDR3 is TGTGCCAGCAGCTTCGATTGGAATGAGCAGTTCTTC.

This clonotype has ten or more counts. The DNA of the CDR3 is TGCAGTGCTAGGCCTAGCGGGAGGTCCTACAATGAGCAGTTCTTC. Translated: CSARPSGRSYNEQFF. The V gene is TRBV20-1, the J gene TRBJ2-1; TRBD2 agrees at 11 bases. V shed 3 bases, J shed 1 base, and the junction held 2 bases outside the gene matches. The V gene's germline CDR1 is DFQATT and CDR2 SNEGSKA (reference sequence). This CDR3 is built from 15 residues.

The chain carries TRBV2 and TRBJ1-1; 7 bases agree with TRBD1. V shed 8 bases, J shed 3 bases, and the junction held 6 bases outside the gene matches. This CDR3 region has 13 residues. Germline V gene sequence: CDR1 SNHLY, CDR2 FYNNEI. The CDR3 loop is CASCRQGHTEAFF. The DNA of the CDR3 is TGTGCCAGCTGTCGACAGGGACACACTGAAGCTTTCTTT. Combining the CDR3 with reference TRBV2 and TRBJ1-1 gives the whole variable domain EPEVTQTPSHQVTQMGQEVILRCVPISNHLYFYWYRQILGQKVEFLVSFYNNEISEKSEIFDDQFSVERPDGSNFTLKIRSTKLEDSAMYFCASCRQGHTEAFFGQGTRLTVV.

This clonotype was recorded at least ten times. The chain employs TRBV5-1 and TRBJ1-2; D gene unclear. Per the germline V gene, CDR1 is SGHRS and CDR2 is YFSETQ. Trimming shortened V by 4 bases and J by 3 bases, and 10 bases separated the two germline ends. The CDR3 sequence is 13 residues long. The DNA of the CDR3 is TGCGCCAGCAGCCCAGACATCTACTATGGCTACACCTTC. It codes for CASSPDIYYGYTF.

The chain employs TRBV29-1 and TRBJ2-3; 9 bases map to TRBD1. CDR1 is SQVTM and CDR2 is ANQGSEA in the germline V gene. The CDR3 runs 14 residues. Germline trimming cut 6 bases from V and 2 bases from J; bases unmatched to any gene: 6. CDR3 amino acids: CSVGQGLATDTQYF. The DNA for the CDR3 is TGCAGCGTCGGACAGGGGCTAGCCACAGATACGCAGTATTTT.

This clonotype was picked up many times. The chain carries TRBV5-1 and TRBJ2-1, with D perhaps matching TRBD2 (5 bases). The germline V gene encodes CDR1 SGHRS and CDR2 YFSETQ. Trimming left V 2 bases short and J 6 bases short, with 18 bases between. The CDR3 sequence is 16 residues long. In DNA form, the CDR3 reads TGCGCCAGCAGCTTAACCAGCGGAAACCTGGGCAATGAGCAGTTCTTC. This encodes CASSLTSGNLGNEQFF.

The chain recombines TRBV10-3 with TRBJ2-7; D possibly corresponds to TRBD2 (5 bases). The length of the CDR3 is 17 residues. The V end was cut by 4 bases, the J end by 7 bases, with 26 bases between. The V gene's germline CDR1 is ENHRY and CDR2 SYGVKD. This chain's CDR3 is CAISAGEGRRGIGEQYF. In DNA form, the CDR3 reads TGTGCCATCAGTGCTGGAGAGGGTCGGCGAGGGATTGGGGAGCAGTACTTC.

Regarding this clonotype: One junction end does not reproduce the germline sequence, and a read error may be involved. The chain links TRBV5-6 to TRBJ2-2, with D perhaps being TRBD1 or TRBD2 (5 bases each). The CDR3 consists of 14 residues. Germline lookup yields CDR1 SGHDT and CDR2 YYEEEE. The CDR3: CASSAIQATGEPFF. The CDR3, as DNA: TGTGCCAGCAGCGCAATACAGGCCACCGGGGAGCCGTTTTTT.

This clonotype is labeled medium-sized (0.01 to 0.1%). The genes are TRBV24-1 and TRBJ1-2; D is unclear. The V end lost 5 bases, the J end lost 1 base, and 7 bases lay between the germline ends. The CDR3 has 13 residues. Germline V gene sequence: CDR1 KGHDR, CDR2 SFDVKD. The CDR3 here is CATSGAFNYGYTF. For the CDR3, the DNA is TGTGCCACCAGTGGTGCTTTTAACTATGGCTACACCTTC.

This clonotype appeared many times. The CDR3, as DNA: TGTGCCAGCGGAAACCGGGCGGGAGTAATCGGGGTCAATGAGCAGTTCTTC. It yields the protein CASGNRAGVIGVNEQFF. The gene calls are TRBV6-1 and TRBJ2-1; TRBD2 matches 7 bases. Germline CDR1 MNHNS, CDR2 SASEGT. The trim removed 8 bases at V and 6 bases at J, leaving 19 bases unmatched. The CDR3 is made up of 17 amino acids.

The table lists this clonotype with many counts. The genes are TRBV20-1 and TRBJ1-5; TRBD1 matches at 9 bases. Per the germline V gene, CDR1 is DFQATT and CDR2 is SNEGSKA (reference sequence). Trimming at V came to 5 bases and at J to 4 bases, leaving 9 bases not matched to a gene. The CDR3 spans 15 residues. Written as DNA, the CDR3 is TGCAGTGCTCGACCGGGACAGGGAGGGAATCAGCCCCAGCATTTT. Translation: CSARPGQGGNQPQHF.

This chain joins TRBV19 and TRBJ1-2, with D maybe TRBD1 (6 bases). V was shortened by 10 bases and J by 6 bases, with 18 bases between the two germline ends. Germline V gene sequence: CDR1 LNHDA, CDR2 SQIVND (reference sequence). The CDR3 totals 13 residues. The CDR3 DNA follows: TGTGCCACCGGACAGAATAATCTACATGGCTACACCTTC. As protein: CATGQNNLHGYTF. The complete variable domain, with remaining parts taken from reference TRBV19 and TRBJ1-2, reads DGGITQSPKYLFRKEGQNVTLSCEQNLNHDAMYWYRQDPGQGLRLIYYSQIVNDFQKGDIAEGYSVSREKKESFPLTVTSAQKNPTAFYLCATGQNNLHGYTFGSGTRLTVV.

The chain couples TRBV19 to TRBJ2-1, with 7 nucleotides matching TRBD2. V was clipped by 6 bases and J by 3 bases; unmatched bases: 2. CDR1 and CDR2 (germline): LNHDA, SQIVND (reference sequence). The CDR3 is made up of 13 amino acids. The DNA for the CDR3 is TGTGCCAGTAGAGAGCGGGACTACAATGAGCAGTTCTTC. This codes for CASRERDYNEQFF.

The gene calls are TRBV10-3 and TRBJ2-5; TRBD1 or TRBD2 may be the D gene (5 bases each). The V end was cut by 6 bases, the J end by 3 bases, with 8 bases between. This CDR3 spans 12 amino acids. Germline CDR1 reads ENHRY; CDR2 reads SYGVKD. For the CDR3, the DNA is TGTGCCATCAGGGGACGGGAAGAGACCCAGTACTTC. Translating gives CAIRGREETQYF.